The rows below give T cell receptor beta chains drawn from one sample of a study of OX40 agonist ivuxolimab in advanced cancers. Libraries were prepared by immunoSEQ multiplex PCR; TCRdb keeps only in-frame clonotypes and omits some of them. The sample records about 62,000 clones, about four fifths being singletons. The starting material was CD4+ or CD8+ T cells sorted from blood, obtained in a trial of the OX40 agonist ivuxolimab. The receptors derive from an adult with an advanced solid tumor such as melanoma, head and neck, liver or kidney cancer. Each CDR3 is given with its conserved first and last residue. Each record gives: V gene, D gene, clone size, J gene, CDR3 protein, CDR3 DNA. D genes are given only for firm matches. Part of the rows lack a size; the others show once, few, many or a class for expanded clones.

>TRBV6-5|-|-|TRBJ2-4
CASSFGGGQVDIQYF
TGTGCCAGCAGCTTCGGTGGGGGGCAGGTGGACATTCAGTACTTC
>TRBV4-3|TRBD2|-|TRBJ2-2
CASSQELAGGYTGELFF
TGCGCCAGCAGCCAAGAATTAGCGGGGGGTTACACCGGGGAGCTGTTTTTT
>TRBV5-5|TRBD1|-|TRBJ2-7
CASSLAPRGRVEQYF
TGTGCCAGCAGCTTGGCCCCCAGGGGGCGCGTCGAGCAGTACTTC
>TRBV4-1|-|-|TRBJ2-1
CASSIGGNYNEQFF
TGCGCCAGCAGTATTGGCGGGAACTACAATGAGCAGTTCTTC
>TRBV10-3|-|-|TRBJ2-5
CAVREQETQYF
TGTGCCGTTCGGGAGCAAGAGACCCAGTACTTC
>TRBV7-9|-|-|TRBJ2-6
CASSLTAGAGANVLTF
TGTGCCAGCAGCTTAACGGCAGGGGCAGGGGCCAACGTCCTGACTTTC
>TRBV7-3|TRBD1|few|TRBJ1-6
CASSLGLGQGASPLHF
TGTGCCAGCAGCTTAGGTTTGGGACAGGGGGCTTCACCCCTCCACTTT
>TRBV6-6|-|-|TRBJ2-7
CASSPINTYEQYF
TGTGCCAGCAGTCCCATAAATACCTACGAGCAGTACTTC
>TRBV19|-|-|TRBJ2-3
CASSPRVISTDTQYF
TGTGCCAGTAGTCCGAGGGTGATTAGCACAGATACGCAGTATTTT
>TRBV21-1|-|-|TRBJ1-3
CASSKVRRSGNTIYF
TGTGCCAGCAGCAAAGTCAGACGCTCTGGAAACACCATATATTTT
>TRBV2|TRBD1|-|TRBJ1-1
CASRESGGQGRTEAFF
TGTGCCAGCAGGGAATCAGGGGGACAGGGAAGAACTGAAGCTTTCTTT
>TRBV27|-|-|TRBJ2-2
CASSLRGTGELFF
TGTGCCAGCAGTTTACGCGGCACCGGGGAGCTGTTTTTT
>TRBV19|TRBD2|-|TRBJ2-7
CASSPGLAVTYEQYF
TGTGCCAGTAGCCCGGGACTAGCGGTAACCTACGAGCAGTACTTC